The sequence of this TCR beta chain was determined in a study of T cell responses to AZD1222 COVID-19 vaccine. Study-level information: The study pooled second doses at about 4 or about 12 weeks.

Data came from immunoSEQ multiplex PCR; TCRdb stores just in-frame clones and leaves some out. The repertoire holds some 180,000 clones, with 85% to 90% as singletons. General observations from the study: Donors were chiefly white British, with a greater number of females, and clonal diversity was perhaps underestimated. Nearly half of spike-specific TCRs reportedly target variant regions that are unmutated in the B.1.351 and B.1.1.7 variants. At 160-218 and 743-854, vaccine-associated CD4 TCRs were dominant, and they spanned spike.

Only a few counts were recorded for this clone. Its antigen is not known. The TCR originated in an adult in good health. Sample: peripheral blood, taken on day 0 of AZD1222 vaccination.

The DNA for the CDR3 is TGTGCCAGCAGCTTGAGGGAGGGAGATACGCAGTATTTT. Translated: CASSLREGDTQYF. The chain is built from TRBV5-5 and TRBJ2-3; 7 bases agree with TRBD2. Germline loops: CDR1 SGHKS, CDR2 YYEKEE (reference sequence). V was pared by 1 base and J by 5 bases, with 1 base of the junction left unmatched. The CDR3 is 13 amino acids.